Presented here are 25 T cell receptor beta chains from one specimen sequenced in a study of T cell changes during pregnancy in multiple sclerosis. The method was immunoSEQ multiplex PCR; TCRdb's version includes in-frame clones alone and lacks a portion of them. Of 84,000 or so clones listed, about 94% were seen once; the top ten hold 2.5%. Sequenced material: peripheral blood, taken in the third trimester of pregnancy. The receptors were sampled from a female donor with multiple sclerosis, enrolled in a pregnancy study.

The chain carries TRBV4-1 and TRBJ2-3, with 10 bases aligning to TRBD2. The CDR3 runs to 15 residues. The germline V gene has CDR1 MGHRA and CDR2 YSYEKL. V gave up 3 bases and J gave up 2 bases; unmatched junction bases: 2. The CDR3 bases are TGCGCCAGCAGCCAGCTAGCGGGGGACACAGATACGCAGTATTTT. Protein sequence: CASSQLAGDTDTQYF.

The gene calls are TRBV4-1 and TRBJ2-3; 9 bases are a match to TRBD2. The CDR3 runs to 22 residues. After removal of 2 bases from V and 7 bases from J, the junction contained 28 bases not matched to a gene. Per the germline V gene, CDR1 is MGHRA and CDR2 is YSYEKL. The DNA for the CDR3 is TGCGCCAGCAGCCAATTTAGGGGGAGACTCTTAGCGGGGGCCCCTAACCACAATACGCAGTATTTT. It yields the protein CASSQFRGRLLAGAPNHNTQYF.

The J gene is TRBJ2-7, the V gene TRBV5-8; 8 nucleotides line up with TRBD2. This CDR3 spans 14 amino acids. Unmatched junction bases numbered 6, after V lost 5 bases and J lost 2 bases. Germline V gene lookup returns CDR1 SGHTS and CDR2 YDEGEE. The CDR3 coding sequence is TGTGCCAGCAGGAGGCGGGGGGCTGCCTACGAGCAGTACTTC. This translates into CASRRRGAAYEQYF.

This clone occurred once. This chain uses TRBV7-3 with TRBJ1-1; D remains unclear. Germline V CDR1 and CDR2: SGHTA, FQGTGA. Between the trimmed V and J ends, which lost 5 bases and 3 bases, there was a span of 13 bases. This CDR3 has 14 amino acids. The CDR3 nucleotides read TGTGCCAGCAGCCCCTCGGAGGGCCACACTGAAGCTTTCTTT. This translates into CASSPSEGHTEAFF.

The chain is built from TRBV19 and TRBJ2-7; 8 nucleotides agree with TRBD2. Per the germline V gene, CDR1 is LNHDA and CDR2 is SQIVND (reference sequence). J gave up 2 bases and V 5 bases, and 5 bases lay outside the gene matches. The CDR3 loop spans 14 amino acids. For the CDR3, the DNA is TGTGCCAGTAGTGCAGCGGGGGCCCCCTACGAGCAGTACTTC. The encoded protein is CASSAAGAPYEQYF.

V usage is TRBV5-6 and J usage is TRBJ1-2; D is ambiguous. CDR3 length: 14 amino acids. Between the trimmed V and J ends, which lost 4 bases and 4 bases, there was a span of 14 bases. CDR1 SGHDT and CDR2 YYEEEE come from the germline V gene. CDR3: CASSRGSGIYGYTF. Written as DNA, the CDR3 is TGTGCCAGCAGCCGAGGGTCTGGGATCTATGGCTACACCTTC.

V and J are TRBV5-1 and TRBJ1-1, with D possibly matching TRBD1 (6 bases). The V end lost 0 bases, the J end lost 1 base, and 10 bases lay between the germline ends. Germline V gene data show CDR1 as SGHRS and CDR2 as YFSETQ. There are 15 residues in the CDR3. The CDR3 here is CASSLDWGQNTEAFF. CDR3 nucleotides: TGCGCCAGCAGCTTGGACTGGGGACAGAACACTGAAGCTTTCTTT.

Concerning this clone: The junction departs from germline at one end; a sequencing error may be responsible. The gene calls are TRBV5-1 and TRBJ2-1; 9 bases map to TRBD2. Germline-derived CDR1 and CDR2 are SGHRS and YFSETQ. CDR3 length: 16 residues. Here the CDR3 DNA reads TGCGCCAGCAGCTCCAATAGAGCGGGGGGTTACAGTGAGCAGTTCTTC. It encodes CASSSNRAGGYSEQFF. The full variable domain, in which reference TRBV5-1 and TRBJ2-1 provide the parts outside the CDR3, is KAGVTQTPRYLIKTRGQQVTLSCSPISGHRSVSWYQQTPGQGLQFLFEYFSETQRNKGNFPGRFSGRQFSNSRSEMNVSTLELGDSALYLCASSSNRAGGYSEQFFGPGTRLTVL.

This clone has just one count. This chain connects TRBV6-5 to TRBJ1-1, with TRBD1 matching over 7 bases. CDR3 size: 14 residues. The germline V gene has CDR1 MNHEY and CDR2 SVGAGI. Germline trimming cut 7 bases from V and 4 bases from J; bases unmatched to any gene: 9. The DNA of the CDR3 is TGTGCCAGCAAGACGGGACAGCTACTCACTGAAGCTTTCTTT. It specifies CASKTGQLLTEAFF.

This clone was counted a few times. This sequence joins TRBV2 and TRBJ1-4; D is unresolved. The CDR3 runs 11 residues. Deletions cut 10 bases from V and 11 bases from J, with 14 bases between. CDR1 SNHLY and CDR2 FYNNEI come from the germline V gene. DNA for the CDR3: TGTGCCAACCTATCCGGCAGGAAACTGTTTTTT. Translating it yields CANLSGRKLFF.

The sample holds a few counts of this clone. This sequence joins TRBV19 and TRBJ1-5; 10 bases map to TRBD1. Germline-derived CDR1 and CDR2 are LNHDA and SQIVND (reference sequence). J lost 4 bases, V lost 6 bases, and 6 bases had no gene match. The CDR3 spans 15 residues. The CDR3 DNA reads TGTGCCAGTAGCGAGACAGGGGGCAAGAATCAGCCCCAGCATTTT. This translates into CASSETGGKNQPQHF.

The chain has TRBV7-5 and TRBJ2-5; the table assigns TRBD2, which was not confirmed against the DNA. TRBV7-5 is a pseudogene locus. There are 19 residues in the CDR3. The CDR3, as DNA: TGTGCCAGAAGCGCGGGGTATGCCGGGACTAGCGGGTGCCAAGAGACCCAGTACTTC. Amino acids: CARSAGYAGTSGCQETQYF.

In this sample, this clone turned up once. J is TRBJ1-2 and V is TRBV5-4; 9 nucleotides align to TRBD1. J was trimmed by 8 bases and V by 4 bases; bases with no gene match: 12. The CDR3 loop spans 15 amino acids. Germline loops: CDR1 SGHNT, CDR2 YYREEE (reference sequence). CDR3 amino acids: CASSGRQGVGEGYTF. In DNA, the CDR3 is TGTGCCAGCAGCGGGAGACAGGGGGTTGGGGAAGGCTACACCTTC.

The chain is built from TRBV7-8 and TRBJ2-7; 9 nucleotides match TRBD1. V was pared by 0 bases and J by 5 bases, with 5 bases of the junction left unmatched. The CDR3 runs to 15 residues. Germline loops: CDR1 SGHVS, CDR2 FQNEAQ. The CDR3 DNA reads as TGTGCCAGCAGCTTAGCCGGAGGGGACAGGGACGAGCAGTACTTC. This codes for CASSLAGGDRDEQYF.

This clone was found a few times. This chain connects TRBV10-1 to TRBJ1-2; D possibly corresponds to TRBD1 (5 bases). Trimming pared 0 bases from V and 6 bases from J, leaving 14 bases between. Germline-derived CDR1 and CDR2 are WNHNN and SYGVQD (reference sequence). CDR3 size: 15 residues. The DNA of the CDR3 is TGCGCCAGCAGTGAGTCAAGGGGCGCGGTGGATGGCTACACCTTC. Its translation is CASSESRGAVDGYTF.

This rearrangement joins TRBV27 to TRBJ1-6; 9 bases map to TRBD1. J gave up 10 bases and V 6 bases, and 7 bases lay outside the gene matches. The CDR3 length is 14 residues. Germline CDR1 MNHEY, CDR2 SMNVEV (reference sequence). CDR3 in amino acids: CASSPDRGDSPLHF. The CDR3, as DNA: TGTGCCAGCAGCCCGGACAGGGGAGACTCACCCCTCCACTTT.

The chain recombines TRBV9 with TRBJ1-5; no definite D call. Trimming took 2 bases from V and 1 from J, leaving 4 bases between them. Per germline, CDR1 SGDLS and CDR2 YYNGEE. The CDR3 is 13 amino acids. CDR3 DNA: TGTGCCAGCAGCGTGGGCAGCAATCAGCCCCAGCATTTT. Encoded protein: CASSVGSNQPQHF. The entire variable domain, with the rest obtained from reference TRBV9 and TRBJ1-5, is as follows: DSGVTQTPKHLITATGQRVTLRCSPRSGDLSVYWYQQSLDQGLQFLIQYYNGEERAKGNILERFSAQQFPDLHSELNLSSLELGDSALYFCASSVGSNQPQHFGDGTRLSIL.

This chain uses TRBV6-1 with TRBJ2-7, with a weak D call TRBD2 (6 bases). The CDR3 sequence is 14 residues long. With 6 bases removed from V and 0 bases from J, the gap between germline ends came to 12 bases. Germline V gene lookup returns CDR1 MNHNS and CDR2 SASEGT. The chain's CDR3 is CASSRDSSSYEQYF. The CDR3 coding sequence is TGTGCCAGCAGCCGGGACTCTAGCTCCTACGAGCAGTACTTC.

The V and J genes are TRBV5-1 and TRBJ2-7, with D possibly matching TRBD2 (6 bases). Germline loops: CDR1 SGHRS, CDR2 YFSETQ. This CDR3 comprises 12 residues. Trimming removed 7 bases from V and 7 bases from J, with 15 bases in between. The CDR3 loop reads CASRPVRGEQYF. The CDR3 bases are TGCGCCAGCCGACCAGTGCGGGGAGAGCAGTACTTC.

CDR3 residues: CASSLEFGPASGGLYNEQFF. The DNA of the CDR3 is TGTGCCAGCAGCTTAGAGTTCGGGCCTGCTAGCGGGGGGCTCTACAATGAGCAGTTCTTC. The rearrangement uses TRBV11-2 and TRBJ2-1; 11 bases fit TRBD2. This CDR3 is 20 amino acids long. The V and J ends lost 0 bases and 3 bases, in that order; junction bases with no gene match: 13. The V gene's germline CDR1 is SGHAT and CDR2 FQNNGV.

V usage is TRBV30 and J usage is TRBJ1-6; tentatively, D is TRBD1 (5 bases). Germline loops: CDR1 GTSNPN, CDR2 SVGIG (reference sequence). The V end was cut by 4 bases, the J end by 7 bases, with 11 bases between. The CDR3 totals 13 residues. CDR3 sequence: CAWNGGQNSPLHF. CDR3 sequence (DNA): TGTGCCTGGAACGGCGGACAAAATTCACCCCTCCACTTT.

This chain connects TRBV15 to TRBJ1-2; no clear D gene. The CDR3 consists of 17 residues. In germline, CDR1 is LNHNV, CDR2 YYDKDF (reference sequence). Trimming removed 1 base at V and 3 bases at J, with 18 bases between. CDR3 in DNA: TGTGCCACCAGCAGAGCGACACAACAAGGCCTCGACTATGGCTACACCTTC. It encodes CATSRATQQGLDYGYTF.

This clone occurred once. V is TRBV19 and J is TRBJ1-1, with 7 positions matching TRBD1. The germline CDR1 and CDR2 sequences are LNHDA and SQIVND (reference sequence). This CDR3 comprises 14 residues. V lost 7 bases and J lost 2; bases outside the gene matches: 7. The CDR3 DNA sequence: TGTGCCAGTACTATGCGGGACAGCAACACTGAAGCTTTCTTT. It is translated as CASTMRDSNTEAFF.

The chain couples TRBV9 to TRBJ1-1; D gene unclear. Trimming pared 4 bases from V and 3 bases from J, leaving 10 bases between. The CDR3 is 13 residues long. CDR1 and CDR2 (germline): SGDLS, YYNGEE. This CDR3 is CASSHPPDTEAFF. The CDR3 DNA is TGTGCCAGCAGCCATCCCCCGGACACTGAAGCTTTCTTT.

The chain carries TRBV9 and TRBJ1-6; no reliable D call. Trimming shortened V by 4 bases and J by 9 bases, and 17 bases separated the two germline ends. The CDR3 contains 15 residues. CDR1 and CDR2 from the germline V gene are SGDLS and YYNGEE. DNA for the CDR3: TGTGCCAGCAGCTCCAGACTAGCTGAGGCTTCACCCCTCCACTTT. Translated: CASSSRLAEASPLHF.